This T cell receptor (beta chain) was captured by sequencing in a study of cytomegalovirus exposure and HLA in healthy donors (dated by TCRdb to about 2017). Study-wide context: An earlier analysis of several hundred of the donors reported more than 250 Gb of sequence data and 100 million to 140 million unique TCR beta sequences from roughly 180 million T cells. The genetic ancestry cluster associated with self-reported Caucasian donors included approximately 85% of the 300 to 450 genotyped donors. Donor age, sex, ethnicity and CMV serostatus were compiled alongside the repertoire data. Both class I and class II loci were covered by HLA typing, at four-digit resolution. A later genetic analysis used genome-wide SNP genotypes for about three fifths of the 666 donors, treating that subset as a discovery cohort. Typing coverage differed by locus: A, B, C, DRB1 and DQB1 were typed in roughly 620-630 donors, DQA1 in about 500, DPA1 in 600 to 610, and DPB1 in 450 to 490. An earlier analysis of 450 to 750 of the donors used high-throughput TCR beta sequencing to judge whether each TCR beta V gene segment behaved as functional or pseudogenic. Roughly 5 DR-DQ haplotypes were handled as single units for association and clustering because linkage in the cohort was strong. On average, about 200,000 unique TCR beta nucleotide sequences were sequenced per donor among about 400 genotyped donors of the cohort, with around 19% of those sequences being non-productive. All discovery cohort repertoires had been generated on a single sequencing platform. A later analysis re-examined previously published TCR beta repertoires from just over 650 donors and added high-resolution HLA genotyping to investigate patterns of TCR occurrence. The study was designed to test whether signatures of past pathogen exposure could be identified by cataloging public T cell receptors. High-throughput TCR immunosequencing, statistical association of individual TCRs with disease status, and machine learning were combined to predict cytomegalovirus infection status. A separate validation cohort of roughly 120 different subjects was used in addition to the roughly 670-subject first cohort. An early release that covered 500 to 800 HLA-typed donors contained 250 to 350 gigabases of sequencing data and approximately 85 million unique TCR sequences. Using immunosequencing, the study profiled T cell repertoires from about 620 subjects and related those repertoires to cytomegalovirus serostatus. In the later analysis, no new phenotypic data were used to find candidate immune exposures; instead, reliance was placed on TCR beta sequences and their occurrence across donors. On the study overall, not on this receptor specifically: While some public TCRs were present in many individuals, most TCR sequences turned up only very rarely across donors. A further reported finding was that TCR beta sequences accurately predicted the HLA-A and HLA-B alleles for most subjects in the first cohort. In vitro tests confirmed that three of the cytomegalovirus-associated TCR beta chains recognize cytomegalovirus antigens. The authors suggested that the approach could potentially be extended to other disease states and immunological phenotypes. An association between a missense DCLRE1C variant and V-gene and J-gene trimming of TCR beta chains was found in a later genetic analysis and replicated in an independent cohort. In a later analysis, the rate of TCR association differed among HLA loci, with DRB1 alleles having the most associated TCRs and HLA-C alleles having the fewest. In a later analysis, 16,951 TCR beta sequences were associated with specific HLA alleles at a false discovery rate of 0.05. Only TCR beta chains were sequenced in this cohort, and the absence of alpha or paired-chain data limited detectable features. The only immune exposure information available for the cohort was CMV serostatus. HLA typing was unavailable for some donors at each locus, so association tests used only the typed subset. Sequencing depth was assumed to be roughly uniform across donors in the presence/absence analyses, though that assumption may not hold. Because the 87-base-pair reads could not distinguish some IMGT-functional V segments, including TRBV6-2 and TRBV6-3, those segments were excluded. A later analysis reported that several top co-occurrence clusters appeared linked to parvovirus B19, influenza, CMV and Epstein-Barr virus. The study listed 150 to 200 TCR beta chains as associated with cytomegalovirus. In an earlier analysis of more than 450 of the donors, most TCR beta V segments were observed in productive rearrangements about 90% or about 30% of the time, broadly matching IMGT annotations. In a later genetic analysis, fewer N-insertions in productive TCRs were reported among donors in an Asian-associated ancestry cluster than the roughly 640-donor mean. In a later analysis, HLA-associated TCR beta chains were found to be more clonally expanded and to have lower generation probabilities than equally common non-associated chains. A cluster of highly shared sequence variants was judged likely to represent a technical artifact of the sequencing pipeline. Correlated functional status among segregating V segments might reflect linkage disequilibrium, but an unknown experimental factor could not be ruled out. When HLA alleles, especially DR and DQ, strongly co-occurred, TCR associations were difficult to assign to individual alleles. Most CMV-associated TCR beta chains appeared to be HLA-restricted in a later analysis, and the HLA associations seemed to be driven largely by CMV exposure. Fewer than 20 rarely observed V segments, including chromosome 9 orphons, were excluded from the earlier analysis of a few hundred of the donors because counts were too low. The classifier was reported to diagnose cytomegalovirus status with high specificity and sensitivity in both the original and validation cohorts.

Library method: the immunoSEQ multiplex PCR assay. For the multiplex PCR, a mixture combining 60 forward primers for TCR Vbeta segments and 13 reverse primers for TCR Jbeta segments was used. The CDR3 region of rearranged TCR beta genes was amplified from genomic DNA with a multiplex PCR assay. On the Illumina HiSeq System, the amplified TCR beta libraries were sequenced as 87-base-pair reads. From the authors' description of their analysis: A later analysis tallied roughly 76 million unique TCR beta chains across the 666 repertoires, and around 12 million of those chains were shared by two or more donors. Raw reads were error-corrected and collapsed into unique sequences with a nearest-neighbor algorithm that merged closely related sequences to remove PCR and sequencing errors. CDR3 sequences were aligned to IMGT reference sequences to assign V, D and J gene segments. For a sequence to be retained, a match of at least six nucleotides to both a V gene segment and a J gene segment was required. Rearrangements were called productive when the CDR3 lacked stop codons and stayed in frame with V and J; all others were non-productive. Following IMGT convention, CDR3 was defined as the stretch from the second conserved V-encoded cysteine to the conserved J-encoded phenylalanine. In an earlier analysis of just under 600 of the donors, sequences lacking an unambiguous match to a single V gene segment were excluded. An earlier analysis of approximately 590 of the donors classified V segments as functional when productive rearrangements were above 56.7% and as segregating when the standard deviation between donors was above 5%. A statistical classification framework was built to diagnose cytomegalovirus status from the catalog of TCR beta chain sequences. V and J gene assignment, in a later analysis, came from comparing TCR nucleotide sequences with IMGT/GENE-DB human TR gene sequences. A later analysis assigned CDR3 sequences and most-parsimonious VDJ recombination scenarios with the TCRdist pipeline. In a later analysis, each TCR beta chain was defined by its CDR3 amino acid sequence together with its V-gene family, and reads lacking a unique V-gene family were excluded. To address suspected cross-contamination and a sequencing artifact, a later analysis removed roughly 640 highly shared, low-generation-probability nucleotide sequences. In a later analysis, a clonal expansion index for each public chain was calculated from normalized within-repertoire ranks of inferred template counts. In a later analysis, generation probabilities were computed with a VDJ recombination model fitted to out-of-frame rearrangements, and the resulting probabilities were checked against IGoR. A later analysis scored TCR-TCR, TCR-HLA and TCR-CMV co-occurrence with hypergeometric tests, applying a repertoire-size bias correction to TCR pairs. False discovery rates were estimated in a later analysis by permuting HLA or CMV assignments 20 times. A later analysis grouped co-occurring TCRs with DBSCAN, adding TCRdist sequence similarity when clustering within HLA-allele-positive subsets. Repertoires with fewer than 30,000 or more than 120,000 public chains, plus five repertoires with anomalous nucleotide sharing, were excluded from co-occurrence clustering. The table was pulled from immuneACCESS by TCRdb, which kept in-frame rearrangements only. Such tables lose some clones; where checked, under half of the loss comes from unresolved V genes, and the rest has no known cause. The DNA was the basis for D and trimming; V, J and clone size are from that table. In this sample the table shows 130,000 or so clones, around 84% of which occur a single time. The biggest ten clones account for 1.8% of the sample.

Including cysteine and phenylalanine, the CDR3 has 14 amino acids. The only DNA kept is the CDR3, 42 bases in frame from the first base. The V and J ends are trimmed by 2 bases and 8 bases, leaving 15 bases between them. In the germline V gene (reference sequence), CDR1 corresponds to GTSNPN and CDR2 to SVGIG. Remarks on this clone: No antigen is known for it. Nothing much larger sits one base from this clone, and base qualities are not available.

The cohort comprised 710 or so healthy bone marrow donors. At the time of sampling, every cohort member was nominally healthy, though immune exposures that went unrecorded were likely present. The donor tested CMV seronegative and was one of the 352 seronegative cohort members. A peripheral blood sample was provided by each donor, and peripheral blood mononuclear cells were used for TCR beta sequencing. Genomic DNA extraction from the blood cell samples was performed with the Qiagen DNeasy Blood Extraction Kit. The chain uses TRBV30 and TRBJ2-2; the D gene is perhaps TRBD2, on 5 matching bases. The sample was PBMCs. This receptor was taken from a man aged 18 to 30 in good health and CMV-seronegative. The CDR3 loop reads CAWSTQRVLGELFF. Here is the DNA: TGTGCCTGGAGTACCCAGAGGGTTCTAGGGGAGCTGTTTTTT. Joined to the reference TRBV30 and TRBJ2-2 proteins, this CDR3 gives the full variable domain: SQTIHQWPATLVQPVGSPLSLECTVEGTSNPNLYWYRQAAGRGLQLLFYSVGIGQISSEVPQNLSASRPQDRQFILSSKKLLLSDSGFYLCAWSTQRVLGELFFGEGSRLTVL.